The 30 T cell receptor beta chains listed next were all sequenced from one sample in a study of blood T cell repertoires in COVID-19. Here immunoSEQ multiplex PCR was the method, and the copy in TCRdb shows in-frame clones only, minus some. The sample holds about 250,000 clones, about 84% seen once. The specimen was peripheral blood. The receptors were gathered from a woman of 80 years or more with COVID-19, enrolled during active disease.

This chain uses TRBV11-3 with TRBJ2-3; the match to TRBD2 covers 8 bases. The V gene's germline CDR1 is SGHNT and CDR2 YENEEA. V gave up 5 bases and J gave up 2 bases; unmatched junction bases: 6. CDR3 length: 15 amino acids. The CDR3 sequence: CASSHGGELTDTQYF. CDR3 DNA: TGTGCCAGCAGCCACGGGGGGGAACTCACAGATACGCAGTATTTT.

The V gene is TRBV2, the J gene TRBJ1-1; possible D gene TRBD1, 6 bases. V dropped 6 bases and J dropped 5 bases, with 13 bases sitting between them. This CDR3 has 13 residues. Germline V gene sequence: CDR1 SNHLY, CDR2 FYNNEI. The CDR3 nucleotides are TGTGCCAGCAGGAGGGGGGGGGCGACTGAAGCTTTCTTT. Translating it yields CASRRGGATEAFF.

The rearrangement uses TRBV5-6 and TRBJ2-3; D may be TRBD1 (6 bases). The V and J ends lost 6 bases and 3 bases respectively, with 20 bases between them. The germline V gene encodes CDR1 SGHDT and CDR2 YYEEEE. CDR3 size: 16 residues. The CDR3 here is CASILVGSGVTDTQYF. CDR3 nucleotides: TGTGCCAGCATCCTGGTGGGCTCAGGGGTGACAGATACGCAGTATTTT.

Only one count was recorded for this clone. The rearrangement links TRBV7-2 to TRBJ2-3; 8 bases are shared with TRBD2. The CDR3 has 16 residues. In germline, CDR1 is SGHTA, CDR2 FQGNSA. V was pared by 5 bases and J by 3 bases, with 10 bases of the junction left unmatched. The CDR3 nucleotides read TGTGCCAGCAGCCTACGAGCGGGGGAGGGGACAGATACGCAGTATTTT. As protein: CASSLRAGEGTDTQYF.

This clone appeared a single time. This chain links TRBV6-5 with TRBJ1-1, with D perhaps TRBD1 (6 bases). The V end lost 5 bases, the J end lost 4 bases, and 11 bases lay between the germline ends. CDR1 is MNHEY and CDR2 is SVGAGI in the germline V gene. The CDR3 is made up of 13 amino acids. The CDR3 protein is CASSPQGSTEAFF. The CDR3 DNA sequence: TGTGCCAGCAGTCCGCAGGGGAGCACTGAAGCTTTCTTT.

The V and J genes are TRBV14 and TRBJ2-2; D not certain. This CDR3 is built from 13 residues. V was shortened by 0 bases and J by 5 bases, with 4 bases between the two germline ends. Per germline, CDR1 SGHDN and CDR2 FVKESK. Written as DNA, the CDR3 is TGTGCCAGCAGCCAAGACCGTACCGGGGAGCTGTTTTTT. Translation: CASSQDRTGELFF.

This clone was observed once. The rearrangement links TRBV18 to TRBJ2-7; 7 bases are shared with TRBD2. From germline, CDR1 is KGHSH and CDR2 LQKENI. V gave up 6 bases and J gave up 6 bases; unmatched junction bases: 5. The CDR3 covers 12 residues. The CDR3 DNA reads TGTGCCAGCTCCTCTGGCGGGGGCGAGCAGTACTTC. As protein: CASSSGGGEQYF.

CDR3 amino acids: CASSSLPQAQHF. The CDR3, as DNA: TGTGCCAGCAGCTCCCTCCCGCAGGCCCAGCATTTT. This sequence joins TRBV12-3 or TRBV12-4 and TRBJ1-5; no clear D gene. Trimming removed 6 bases from V and 11 bases from J, with 14 bases in between. This CDR3 is built from 12 residues.

This chain uses TRBV10-3 with TRBJ1-4, with 10 bases that match TRBD1. The CDR3 contains 13 residues. The junction had 2 bases not matched to a gene; V was cut back by 7 bases and J by 6 bases. Germline V gene sequence: CDR1 ENHRY, CDR2 SYGVKD. Here the CDR3 reads CAIKDRGDEKLFF. As DNA, the CDR3 is TGTGCCATCAAGGACAGGGGGGATGAAAAACTGTTTTTT.

The chain combines TRBV15 with TRBJ1-1, with TRBD1 matching over 9 bases. CDR3 length: 15 amino acids. The trim removed 3 bases at V and 0 bases at J, leaving 2 bases unmatched. The germline CDR1 and CDR2 sequences are LNHNV and YYDKDF (reference sequence). The CDR3 here is CATSRGQGLNTEAFF. The CDR3 nucleotides read TGTGCCACCAGCAGGGGACAGGGTTTGAACACTGAAGCTTTCTTT.

The chain employs TRBV28 and TRBJ1-6; D may be TRBD1 (5 bases). Trimming left V 3 bases short and J 1 base short, with 13 bases between. Germline V CDR1 and CDR2: MDHEN, SYDVKM. This CDR3 region has 17 residues. The CDR3 reads CASSFQGAKSYNSPLHF. The CDR3 DNA reads as TGTGCCAGCAGTTTTCAAGGGGCGAAGTCCTATAATTCACCCCTCCACTTT.

V is TRBV28 and J is TRBJ1-3; 7 bases agree with TRBD1. CDR1 is MDHEN, CDR2 SYDVKM, per germline. Trimming removed 6 bases from V and 0 bases from J; junction bases left unmatched: 5. This CDR3 has 15 amino acids. In DNA, the CDR3 is TGTGCCAGCAGACTAGGGGGCCCCTCTGGAAACACCATATATTTT. It translates to CASRLGGPSGNTIYF. Together with reference TRBV28 and TRBJ1-3, the CDR3 gives the full variable domain: DVKVTQSSRYLVKRTGEKVFLECVQDMDHENMFWYRQDPGLGLRLIYFSYDVKMKEKGDIPEGYSVSREKKERFSLILESASTNQTSMYLCASRLGGPSGNTIYFGEGSWLTVV.

This chain joins TRBV5-1 and TRBJ2-5; 8 bases agree with TRBD1. Trimming at V came to 0 bases and at J to 5 bases, leaving 6 bases not matched to a gene. CDR3 length: 15 amino acids. The germline V gene encodes CDR1 SGHRS and CDR2 YFSETQ. The CDR3 reads CASSLGQGAGETQYF. CDR3 nucleotides: TGCGCCAGCAGCTTGGGTCAGGGGGCGGGGGAGACCCAGTACTTC.

The chain couples TRBV10-1 to TRBJ1-2; D gene ambiguous. The CDR3 loop spans 13 amino acids. In germline, CDR1 is WNHNN, CDR2 SYGVQD (reference sequence). Between the trimmed V and J ends, which lost 0 bases and 8 bases, there was a span of 10 bases. The CDR3 spells CASSESTDFGYTF. The CDR3 nucleotides are TGCGCCAGCAGTGAGTCGACTGACTTCGGCTACACCTTC.

V usage is TRBV19 and J usage is TRBJ1-2, with TRBD1 matching 7 bases. The V gene's germline CDR1 is LNHDA and CDR2 SQIVND (reference sequence). V was clipped by 9 bases and J by 2 bases; unmatched bases: 3. The CDR3 is 12 amino acids. The CDR3 region has the DNA TGTGCCAGCTTGGGACAGAACTATGGCTACACCTTC. Encoded protein: CASLGQNYGYTF.

The chain employs TRBV24-1 and TRBJ1-2, with D possibly matching TRBD1 (6 bases). Germline-derived CDR1 and CDR2 are KGHDR and SFDVKD. V gave up 2 bases and J gave up 6 bases, with 12 bases separating them. CDR3 length: 14 amino acids. CDR3 protein: CATSDSRAGDGYTF. The CDR3, as DNA: TGTGCCACCAGTGATTCCCGGGCAGGGGATGGCTACACCTTC.

This chain joins TRBV2 and TRBJ2-5, with TRBD1 matching 12 bases. The CDR3 runs to 16 residues. V was pared by 4 bases and J by 4 bases, with 7 bases of the junction left unmatched. The germline gives CDR1 SNHLY, CDR2 FYNNEI. The CDR3 here is CASSGAGTGGGETQYF. CDR3 bases: TGTGCCAGCAGTGGTGCCGGGACAGGGGGCGGAGAGACCCAGTACTTC.

The CDR3 loop reads CASSPEEGQGKKTQYF. In DNA form, the CDR3 reads TGTGCCAGCAGCCCCGAGGAGGGACAGGGGAAAAAGACCCAGTACTTC. The genes are TRBV7-8 and TRBJ2-5; 10 bases are a match to TRBD1. V lost 5 bases to trimming and J lost 6 bases; unmatched junction nucleotides: 12. The CDR3 runs 16 residues. Germline V gene data show CDR1 as SGHVS and CDR2 as FQNEAQ.

V usage is TRBV27 and J usage is TRBJ1-6; a possible D gene is TRBD1 (6 bases). The CDR3 runs to 16 residues. With 0 bases removed from V and 4 bases from J, the gap between germline ends came to 10 bases. CDR1 MNHEY and CDR2 SMNVEV come from the germline V gene (reference sequence). CDR3 sequence: CASSLSGQTYNSPLHF. The CDR3, as DNA: TGTGCCAGCAGTTTATCAGGACAGACTTATAATTCACCCCTCCACTTT.

The V call is TRBV6-5, the J call TRBJ2-7; 7 bases align to TRBD2. Per germline, CDR1 MNHEY and CDR2 SVGAGI. This CDR3 comprises 14 residues. The V segment lost 4 bases and the J segment 2 bases; nucleotides outside the gene matches: 5. The CDR3 here is CASSWGGEPYEQYF. The CDR3 nucleotides are TGTGCCAGCAGTTGGGGAGGGGAGCCCTACGAGCAGTACTTC.

The genes are TRBV4-1 and TRBJ2-3; D is unresolved. The V gene lost 0 bases and the J gene lost 9 bases, with 13 bases spanning the gap. This CDR3 has 14 amino acids. From germline, CDR1 is MGHRA and CDR2 YSYEKL. In DNA, the CDR3 is TGCGCCAGCAGCCAAGATCTAGGCTTACCGACGCAGTATTTT. Amino acid sequence: CASSQDLGLPTQYF.

The chain links TRBV28 to TRBJ2-4, with TRBD1 matching over 7 bases. CDR3 length: 13 amino acids. Germline loops: CDR1 MDHEN, CDR2 SYDVKM. V shed 5 bases, J shed 4 bases, and the junction held 2 bases outside the gene matches. The CDR3 nucleotides are TGTGCCAGCAGTGAACAGGGGAAAAACATTCAGTACTTC. Amino acid sequence: CASSEQGKNIQYF.

The V call is TRBV9, the J call TRBJ1-1; 8 bases match TRBD1. V dropped 3 bases and J dropped 4; count of bases not matched to a gene: 11. Germline CDR1 SGDLS, CDR2 YYNGEE. This CDR3 comprises 16 residues. CDR3: CASSAQGASVGTEAFF. CDR3 sequence (DNA): TGTGCCAGCAGCGCTCAGGGGGCTTCGGTGGGCACTGAAGCTTTCTTT.

The chain is built from TRBV18 and TRBJ1-2, with D perhaps TRBD1 (5 bases). Germline CDR1 and CDR2: KGHSH and LQKENI. With 3 bases removed from V and 3 bases from J, the gap between germline ends came to 8 bases. This CDR3 has 13 residues. The CDR3 is CASSPGGYYGYTF. The DNA for the CDR3 is TGTGCCAGCTCACCCGGGGGATACTATGGCTACACCTTC. Based on the CDR3 plus reference TRBV18 and TRBJ1-2, the full variable domain is NAGVMQNPRHLVRRRGQEARLRCSPMKGHSHVYWYRQLPEEGLKFMVYLQKENIIDESGMPKERFSAEFPKEGPSILRIQQVVRGDSAAYFCASSPGGYYGYTFGSGTRLTVV.

This clone was detected only once. This chain links TRBV7-6 with TRBJ1-1; 9 bases agree with TRBD1. The CDR3 spans 13 residues. Germline loops: CDR1 SGHVS, CDR2 FNYEAQ. V lost 6 bases and J lost 1; bases outside the gene matches: 0. CDR3 in amino acids: CASRGQGNTEAFF. DNA for the CDR3: TGTGCCAGCAGGGGACAGGGGAACACTGAAGCTTTCTTT.

This rearrangement joins TRBV12-3 or TRBV12-4 to TRBJ2-3; possible D gene TRBD2, 5 bases. The germline V and J ends were trimmed by 6 bases and 8 bases, with 9 bases remaining between them. The CDR3 is 11 residues long. CDR3 sequence (DNA): TGTGCCAGCAGCCGAAGCGGTACGCAGTATTTT. This encodes CASSRSGTQYF.

V gene TRBV6-5 combines with J gene TRBJ2-7; the match to TRBD2 covers 9 bases. J was trimmed by 2 bases and V by 6 bases; bases with no gene match: 8. The germline CDR1 and CDR2 sequences are MNHEY and SVGAGI. CDR3 length: 15 amino acids. The CDR3 loop is CASSLKRGAPYEQYF. CDR3 nucleotide sequence: TGTGCCAGCAGCCTTAAGCGGGGGGCCCCCTACGAGCAGTACTTC.

This clone was counted once. The J gene is TRBJ1-5, the V gene TRBV7-2; 8 bases are a match to TRBD1. The CDR3 is made up of 16 amino acids. Germline V gene sequence: CDR1 SGHTA, CDR2 FQGNSA. The V gene end was trimmed by 1 base and the J gene end by 7 bases; junction bases not matched to a gene: 9. The CDR3, as DNA: TGTGCCAGCAGCTTAGGATCGGGGACAGGTACCCAGCCCCAGCATTTT. This translates into CASSLGSGTGTQPQHF.

The J gene is TRBJ1-2, the V gene TRBV28, with D tentatively TRBD1 (5 bases). Germline CDR1 reads MDHEN; CDR2 reads SYDVKM. V shed 4 bases and J shed 0 bases, with 12 bases lying between them. This CDR3 is built from 15 residues. The CDR3 is CASSSTQAPNYGYTF. DNA of the CDR3: TGTGCCAGCAGTTCGACACAGGCCCCTAACTATGGCTACACCTTC.

V is TRBV6-6 and J is TRBJ2-2; 7 positions match TRBD2. Germline CDR1 is MNHNY and CDR2 is SVGAGI (reference sequence). The CDR3 extends over 16 amino acids. Unmatched junction bases numbered 3, after V lost 0 bases and J lost 2 bases. CDR3 sequence (DNA): TGTGCCAGCAGTTACTCGTCTAGCGGCAACACCGGGGAGCTGTTTTTT. It encodes CASSYSSSGNTGELFF.